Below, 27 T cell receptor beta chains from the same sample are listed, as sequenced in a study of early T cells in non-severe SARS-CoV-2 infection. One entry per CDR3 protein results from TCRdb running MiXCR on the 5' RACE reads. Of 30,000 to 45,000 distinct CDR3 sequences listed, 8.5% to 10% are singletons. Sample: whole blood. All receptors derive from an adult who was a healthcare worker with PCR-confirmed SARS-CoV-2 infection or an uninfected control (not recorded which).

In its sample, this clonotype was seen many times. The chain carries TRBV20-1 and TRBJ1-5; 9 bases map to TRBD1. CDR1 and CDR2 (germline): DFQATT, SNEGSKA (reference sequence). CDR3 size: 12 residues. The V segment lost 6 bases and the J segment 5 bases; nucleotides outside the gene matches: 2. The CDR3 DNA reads TGCAGTGCCTGGGACAGGGATCAGCCCCAGCATTTT. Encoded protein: CSAWDRDQPQHF.

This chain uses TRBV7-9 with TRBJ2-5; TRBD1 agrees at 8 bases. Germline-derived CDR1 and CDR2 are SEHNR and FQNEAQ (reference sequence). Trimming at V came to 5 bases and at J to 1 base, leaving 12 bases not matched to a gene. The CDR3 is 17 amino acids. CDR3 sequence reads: CASSRAWDRTCQETQYF. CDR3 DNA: TGTGCCAGCAGCCGAGCCTGGGACAGGACGTGCCAAGAGACCCAGTACTTC. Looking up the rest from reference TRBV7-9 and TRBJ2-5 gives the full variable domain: DTGVSQNPRHKITKRGQNVTFRCDPISEHNRLYWYRQTLGQGPEFLTYFQNEAQLEKSRLLSDRFSAERPKGSFSTLEIQRTEQGDSAMYLCASSRAWDRTCQETQYFGPGTRLLVL.

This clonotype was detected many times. CDR3 protein: CASSSCIKGTLLVKLFF. DNA for the CDR3: TGTGCCAGCAGCTCTTGTATAAAGGGGACCCTCCTGGTAAAACTGTTTTTT. The chain combines TRBV7-3 with TRBJ1-4, with D possibly matching TRBD1 (5 bases). The CDR3 runs 17 residues. V was clipped by 4 bases and J by 10 bases, with 25 bases between them. The germline V gene encodes CDR1 SGHTA and CDR2 FQGTGA.

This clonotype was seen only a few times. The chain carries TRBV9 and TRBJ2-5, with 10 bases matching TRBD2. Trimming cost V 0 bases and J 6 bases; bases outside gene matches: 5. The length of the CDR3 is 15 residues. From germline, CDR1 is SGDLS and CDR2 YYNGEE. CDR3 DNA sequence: TGTGCCAGCAGCGTAGACCCAGCGGGGGGGAAGACCCAGTACTTC. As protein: CASSVDPAGGKTQYF.

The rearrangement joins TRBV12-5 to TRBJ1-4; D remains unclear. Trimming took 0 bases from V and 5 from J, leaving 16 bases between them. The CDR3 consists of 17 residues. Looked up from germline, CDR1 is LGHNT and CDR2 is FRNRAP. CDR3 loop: CASGLVPSPRRNEKLFF. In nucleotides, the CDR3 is TGTGCTAGTGGTTTGGTCCCTTCCCCCCGCAGGAATGAAAAACTGTTTTTT.

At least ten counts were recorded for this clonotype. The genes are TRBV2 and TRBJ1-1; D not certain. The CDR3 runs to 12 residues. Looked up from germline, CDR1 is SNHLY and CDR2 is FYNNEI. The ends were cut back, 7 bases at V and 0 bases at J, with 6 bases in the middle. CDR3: CASIELNTEAFF. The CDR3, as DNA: TGTGCCAGCATCGAGTTGAACACTGAAGCTTTCTTT. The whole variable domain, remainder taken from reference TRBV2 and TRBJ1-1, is EPEVTQTPSHQVTQMGQEVILRCVPISNHLYFYWYRQILGQKVEFLVSFYNNEISEKSEIFDDQFSVERPDGSNFTLKIRSTKLEDSAMYFCASIELNTEAFFGQGTRLTVV.

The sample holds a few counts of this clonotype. CDR3 residues: CASSVVGGGEQYF. The CDR3 bases are TGTGCCAGCAGCGTAGTAGGGGGTGGCGAGCAGTACTTC. V usage is TRBV9 and J usage is TRBJ2-7; D perhaps matches TRBD1 (6 bases). Trimming removed 0 bases at V and 6 bases at J, with 10 bases between. CDR1 and CDR2 (germline): SGDLS, YYNGEE. This CDR3 is built from 13 residues.

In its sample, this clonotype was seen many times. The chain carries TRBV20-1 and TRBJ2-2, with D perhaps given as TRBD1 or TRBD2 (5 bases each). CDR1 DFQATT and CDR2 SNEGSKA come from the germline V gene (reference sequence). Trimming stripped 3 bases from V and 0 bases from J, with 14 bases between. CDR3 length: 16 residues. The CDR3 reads CSASWGPFANTGELFF. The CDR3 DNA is TGCAGTGCTAGTTGGGGACCCTTCGCGAACACCGGGGAGCTGTTTTTT.

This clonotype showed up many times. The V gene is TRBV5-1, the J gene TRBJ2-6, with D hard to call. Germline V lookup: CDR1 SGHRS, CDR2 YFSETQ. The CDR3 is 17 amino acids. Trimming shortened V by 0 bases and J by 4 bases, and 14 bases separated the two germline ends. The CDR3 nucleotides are TGCGCCAGCAGCTTGGGGCGATTGCTGGAGGGGGCCAACGTCCTGACTTTC. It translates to CASSLGRLLEGANVLTF.

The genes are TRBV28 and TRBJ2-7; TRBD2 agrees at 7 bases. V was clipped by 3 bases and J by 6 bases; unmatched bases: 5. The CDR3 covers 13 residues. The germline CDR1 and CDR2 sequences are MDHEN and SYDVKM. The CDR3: CASSFWEGFEQYF. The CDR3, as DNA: TGTGCCAGCAGTTTTTGGGAGGGGTTCGAGCAGTACTTC.

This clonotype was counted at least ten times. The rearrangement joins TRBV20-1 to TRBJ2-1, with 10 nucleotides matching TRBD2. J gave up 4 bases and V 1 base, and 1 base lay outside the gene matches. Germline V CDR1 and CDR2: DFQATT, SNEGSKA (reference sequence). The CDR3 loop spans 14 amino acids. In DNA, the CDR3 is TGCAGTGCTAGAGTTAGCGGGGGGTACAATGAGCAGTTCTTC. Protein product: CSARVSGGYNEQFF.

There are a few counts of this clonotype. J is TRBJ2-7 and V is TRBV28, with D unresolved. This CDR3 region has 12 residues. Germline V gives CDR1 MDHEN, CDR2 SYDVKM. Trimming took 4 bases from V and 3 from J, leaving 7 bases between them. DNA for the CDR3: TGTGCCAGCAGTTCCCCGGGCTACGAGCAGTACTTC. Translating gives CASSSPGYEQYF.

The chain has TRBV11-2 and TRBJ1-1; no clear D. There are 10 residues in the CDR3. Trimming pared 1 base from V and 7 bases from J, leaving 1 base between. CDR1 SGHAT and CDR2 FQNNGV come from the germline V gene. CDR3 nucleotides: TGTGCCAGCAGCTTAGTTGAAGCTTTCTTT. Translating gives CASSLVEAFF.

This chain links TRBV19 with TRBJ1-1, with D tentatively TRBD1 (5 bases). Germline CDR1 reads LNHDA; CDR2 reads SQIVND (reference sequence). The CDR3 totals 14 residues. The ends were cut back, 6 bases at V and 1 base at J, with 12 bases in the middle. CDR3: CASRTGTENTEAFF. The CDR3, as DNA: TGTGCCAGTAGAACCGGGACGGAGAACACTGAAGCTTTCTTT.

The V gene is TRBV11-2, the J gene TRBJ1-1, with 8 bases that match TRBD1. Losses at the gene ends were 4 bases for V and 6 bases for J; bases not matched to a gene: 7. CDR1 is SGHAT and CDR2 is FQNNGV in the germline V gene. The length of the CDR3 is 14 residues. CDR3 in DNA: TGTGCCAGCAGCTACCGACAGGGGAGCCCTGAAGCTTTCTTT. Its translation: CASSYRQGSPEAFF.

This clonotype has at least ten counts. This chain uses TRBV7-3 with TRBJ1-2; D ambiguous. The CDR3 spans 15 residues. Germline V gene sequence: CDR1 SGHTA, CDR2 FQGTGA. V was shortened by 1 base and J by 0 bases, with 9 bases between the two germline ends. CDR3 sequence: CASSLRAESNYGYTF. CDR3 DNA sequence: TGTGCCAGCAGCTTAAGGGCAGAATCTAACTATGGCTACACCTTC.

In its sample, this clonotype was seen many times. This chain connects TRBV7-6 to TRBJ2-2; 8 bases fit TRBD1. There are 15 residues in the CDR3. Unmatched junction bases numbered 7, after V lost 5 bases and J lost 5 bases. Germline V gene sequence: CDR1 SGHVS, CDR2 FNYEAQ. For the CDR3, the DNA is TGTGCCAGCAGCCTCACAGGGGGGCGGACCGGGGAGCTGTTTTTT. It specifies CASSLTGGRTGELFF.

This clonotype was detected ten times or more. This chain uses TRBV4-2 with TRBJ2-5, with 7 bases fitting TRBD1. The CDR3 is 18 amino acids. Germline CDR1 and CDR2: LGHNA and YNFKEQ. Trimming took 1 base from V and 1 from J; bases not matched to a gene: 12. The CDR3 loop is CASSQVGTAEKRQETQYF. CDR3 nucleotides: TGTGCCAGCAGCCAAGTCGGGACAGCAGAAAAACGCCAAGAGACCCAGTACTTC.

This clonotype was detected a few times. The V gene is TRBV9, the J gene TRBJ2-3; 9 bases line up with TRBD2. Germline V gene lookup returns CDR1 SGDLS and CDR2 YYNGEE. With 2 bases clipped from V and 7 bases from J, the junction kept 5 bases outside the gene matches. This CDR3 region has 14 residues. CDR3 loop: CASSVGLAGHTQYF. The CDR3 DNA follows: TGTGCCAGCAGCGTCGGCCTAGCGGGGCATACGCAGTATTTT.

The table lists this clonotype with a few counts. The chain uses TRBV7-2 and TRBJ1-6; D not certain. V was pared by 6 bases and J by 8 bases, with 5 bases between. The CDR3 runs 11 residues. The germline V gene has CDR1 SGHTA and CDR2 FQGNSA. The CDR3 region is CASSADSPLHF. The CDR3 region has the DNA TGTGCCAGCAGTGCAGATTCACCCCTCCACTTT. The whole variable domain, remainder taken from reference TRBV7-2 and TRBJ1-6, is GAGVSQSPSNKVTEKGKDVELRCDPISGHTALYWYRQSLGQGLEFLIYFQGNSAPDKSGLPSDRFSAERTGGSVSTLTIQRTQQEDSAVYLCASSADSPLHFGNGTRLTVT.

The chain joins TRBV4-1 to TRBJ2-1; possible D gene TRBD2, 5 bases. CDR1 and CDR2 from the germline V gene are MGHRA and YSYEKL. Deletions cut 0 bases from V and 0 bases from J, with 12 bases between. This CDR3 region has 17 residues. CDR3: CASSQDPSTSSYNEQFF. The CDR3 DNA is TGCGCCAGCAGCCAAGACCCGTCAACTAGCTCCTACAATGAGCAGTTCTTC.

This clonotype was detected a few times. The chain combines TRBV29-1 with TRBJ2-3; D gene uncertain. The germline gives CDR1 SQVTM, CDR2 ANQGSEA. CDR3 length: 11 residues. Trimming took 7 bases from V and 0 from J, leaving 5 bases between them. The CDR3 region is CSAYSTDTQYF. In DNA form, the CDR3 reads TGCAGCGCCTATAGCACAGATACGCAGTATTTT.

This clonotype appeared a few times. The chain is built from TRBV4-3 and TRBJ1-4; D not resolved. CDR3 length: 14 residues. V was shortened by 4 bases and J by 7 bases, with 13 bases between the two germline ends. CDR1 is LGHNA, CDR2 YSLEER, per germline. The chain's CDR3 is CASSPDPGSEKLFF. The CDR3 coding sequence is TGCGCCAGCAGCCCCGACCCAGGCAGTGAAAAACTGTTTTTT.

This chain's CDR3 is CASSQDWAATGGGTDTQYF. In DNA form, the CDR3 reads TGTGCCAGCAGCCAAGATTGGGCGGCGACGGGGGGAGGGACAGATACGCAGTATTTT. The chain has TRBV4-2 and TRBJ2-3; 7 bases match TRBD2. This CDR3 region has 19 residues. Trimming cost V 0 bases and J 3 bases; bases outside gene matches: 15. Germline V lookup: CDR1 LGHNA, CDR2 YNFKEQ.

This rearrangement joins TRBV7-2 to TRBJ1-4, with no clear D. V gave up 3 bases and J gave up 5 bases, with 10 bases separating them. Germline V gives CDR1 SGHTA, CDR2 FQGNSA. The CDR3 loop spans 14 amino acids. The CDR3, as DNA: TGTGCCAGCAGCTTGACGGTCACCAATGAAAAACTGTTTTTT. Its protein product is CASSLTVTNEKLFF.

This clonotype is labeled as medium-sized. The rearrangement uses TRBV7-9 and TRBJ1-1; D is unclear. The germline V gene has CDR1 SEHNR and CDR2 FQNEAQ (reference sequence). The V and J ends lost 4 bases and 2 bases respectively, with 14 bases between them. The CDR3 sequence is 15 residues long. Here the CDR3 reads CASSSLGATNTEAFF. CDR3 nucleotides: TGTGCCAGCAGCTCCCTAGGAGCGACCAACACTGAAGCTTTCTTT.

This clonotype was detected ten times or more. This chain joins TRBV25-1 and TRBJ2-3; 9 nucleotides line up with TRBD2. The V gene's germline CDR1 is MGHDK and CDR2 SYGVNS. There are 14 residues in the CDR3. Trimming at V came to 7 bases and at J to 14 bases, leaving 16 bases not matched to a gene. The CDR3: CASTVSGGTQASYF. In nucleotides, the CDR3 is TGTGCCAGCACCGTGAGCGGGGGGACCCAGGCGTCGTATTTT. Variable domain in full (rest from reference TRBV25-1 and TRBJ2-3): EADIYQTPRYLVIGTGKKITLECSQTMGHDKMYWYQQDPGMELHLIHYSYGVNSTEKGDLSSESTVSRIRTEHFPLTLESARPSHTSQYLCASTVSGGTQASYFGPGTRLTVL.